The 11 T cell receptor beta chains given below trace back to one sample, sequenced in a study of T cells in Graves' hyperthyroidism and ophthalmopathy. RNA transcripts yielded amplified TCR beta CDR3 regions. HTBI primers were the set used in a first-round RT-PCR of the TCR CDR3. TCRdb recomputed calls from the multiplex PCR reads with MiXCR, one row per CDR3 protein. The repertoire includes approximately 400,000 distinct CDR3 sequences, around 15% of them detected once, and 25% to 30% sits in the top ten. Sequencing used blood. The receptors here all came from a man in his fifties with Graves' ophthalmopathy.

There are many counts of this clonotype. This chain uses TRBV30 with TRBJ1-6; D remains unclear. Germline CDR1 GTSNPN, CDR2 SVGIG (reference sequence). The CDR3 length is 13 residues. Trimming shortened V by 3 bases and J by 5 bases, and 8 bases separated the two germline ends. The CDR3 sequence: CAWRGQHNSPLHF. In DNA form, the CDR3 reads TGTGCCTGGAGGGGTCAGCATAATTCACCCCTCCACTTT.

This chain connects TRBV9 to TRBJ1-5; 10 nucleotides agree with TRBD1. With 3 bases clipped from V and 5 bases from J, the junction kept 2 bases outside the gene matches. The CDR3 has 14 amino acids. CDR1 and CDR2 (germline): SGDLS, YYNGEE. CDR3 nucleotides: TGTGCCAGCAGCGCGGGACAGGGGTATCAGCCCCAGCATTTT. Protein sequence: CASSAGQGYQPQHF. The variable domain in full, completed from reference TRBV9 and TRBJ1-5, reads DSGVTQTPKHLITATGQRVTLRCSPRSGDLSVYWYQQSLDQGLQFLIQYYNGEERAKGNILERFSAQQFPDLHSELNLSSLELGDSALYFCASSAGQGYQPQHFGDGTRLSIL.

This clonotype was detected ten times or more. The genes are TRBV6-2 or TRBV6-3 and TRBJ2-7, with 11 bases identical to TRBD2. Per the germline V gene, CDR1 is MNHEY and CDR2 is SVGEGT. The CDR3 consists of 16 residues. J lost 5 bases, V lost 5 bases, and 11 bases had no gene match. Here the CDR3 DNA reads TGTGCCAGCAGTCGACTAGCGGGGCCGTTGGGTAACGAGCAGTACTTC. It specifies CASSRLAGPLGNEQYF.

This clonotype was counted many times. CDR3 sequence: CAYQTGRYEQYF. The CDR3 nucleotides are TGTGCCTATCAGACAGGGCGCTACGAGCAGTACTTC. The rearrangement links TRBV30 to TRBJ2-7; the match to TRBD1 covers 7 bases. The germline gives CDR1 GTSNPN, CDR2 SVGIG (reference sequence). There are 12 residues in the CDR3. The ends lost 7 bases at V and 3 bases at J; junction bases unmatched: 6.

There are a few counts of this clonotype. The rearrangement joins TRBV14 to TRBJ1-6; D unresolved. Germline CDR1 reads SGHDN; CDR2 reads FVKESK. Trimming shortened V by 1 base and J by 6 bases, and 7 bases separated the two germline ends. This CDR3 is 14 amino acids long. CDR3 sequence (DNA): TGTGCCAGCAGCCAAGGACAACTTAATTCACCCCTCCACTTT. Its protein product is CASSQGQLNSPLHF.

The rearrangement joins TRBV15 to TRBJ1-2; unclear D gene. Germline CDR1 is LNHNV and CDR2 is YYDKDF (reference sequence). The CDR3 contains 14 residues. Trimming removed 1 base from V and 6 bases from J, with 12 bases in between. The CDR3 loop reads CATSRAAGLDGYTF. Here the CDR3 DNA reads TGTGCCACCAGCAGAGCGGCAGGACTGGATGGCTACACCTTC.

V usage is TRBV7-9 and J usage is TRBJ2-5; either TRBD1 or TRBD2 may supply D (5 bases each). The CDR3 length is 15 residues. Germline V gene data show CDR1 as SEHNR and CDR2 as FQNEAQ (reference sequence). Trimming stripped 0 bases from V and 5 bases from J, with 13 bases between. CDR3 residues: CASSLAAGGFETQYF. The CDR3 nucleotides are TGTGCCAGCAGCTTAGCGGCTGGGGGATTCGAGACCCAGTACTTC.

This clonotype has at least ten counts. The CDR3 protein is CASSGPAKETQYF. The CDR3 coding sequence is TGTGCCAGCAGTGGACCGGCGAAAGAGACCCAGTACTTC. This chain links TRBV6-1 with TRBJ2-5; the D is unclear. The CDR3 runs 13 residues. The germline CDR1 and CDR2 sequences are MNHNS and SASEGT. Trimming cost V 4 bases and J 3 bases, with 9 bases left between them.

This clonotype was counted many times. The V gene is TRBV5-1, the J gene TRBJ1-1; perhaps TRBD1 as D (6 bases). The germline V gene encodes CDR1 SGHRS and CDR2 YFSETQ. Deletions cut 2 bases from V and 3 bases from J, with 11 bases between. The CDR3 length is 14 residues. Here the CDR3 reads CASSFQGSDTEAFF. DNA for the CDR3: TGCGCCAGCAGCTTCCAGGGGTCGGACACTGAAGCTTTCTTT.

This clonotype was picked up many times. This chain connects TRBV27 to TRBJ1-1; the match to TRBD1 covers 7 bases. The CDR3 runs 14 residues. Germline lookup yields CDR1 MNHEY and CDR2 SMNVEV (reference sequence). The J segment lost 3 bases and the V segment lost 7 bases, leaving 8 bases of the junction unmatched. CDR3 DNA sequence: TGTGCCAGCAACCCAGGGGGACGGCACACTGAAGCTTTCTTT. Its protein product is CASNPGGRHTEAFF.

This clonotype was picked up a small number of times. The chain uses TRBV6-5 and TRBJ2-1, with 9 bases fitting TRBD1. The CDR3 loop spans 16 amino acids. The germline gives CDR1 MNHEY, CDR2 SVGAGI. The V and J ends lost 1 base and 7 bases, in that order; junction bases with no gene match: 8. The CDR3 DNA follows: TGTGCCAGCAGTTACTTGGAACAGGGGGCAGGGAATGAGCAGTTCTTC. Its translation: CASSYLEQGAGNEQFF.